The T cell receptor beta chain under discussion was sequenced for a study of blood T cell repertoires in COVID-19. Overall study context: Nucleic acid was either cDNA or gDNA, and it came from T cells, B-cell-depleted T cells, or PBMCs.

Categorization into cohorts depended on clinical history that participants reported. Exposed volunteers were people who met a COVID-19 case within 2 weeks before study entry. V shed 0 bases and J shed 6 bases, with 14 bases lying between them. The germline V gene has CDR1 SGDLS and CDR2 YYNGEE. The CDR3 covers 15 residues. Method: immunoSEQ multiplex PCR; TCRdb's copy keeps in-frame clones and lacks some. The sample yields roughly 380,000 clones, around nine tenths seen once. Sequencing input: PBMCs or T cells enriched from blood (not recorded which). This receptor was taken from a woman in her twenties or thirties who had been exposed to COVID-19. The J gene is TRBJ2-3, the V gene TRBV9; the D gene is possibly TRBD2 (7 bases). This CDR3 reads CASSVDGGGRDTQYF. The DNA for the CDR3 is TGTGCCAGCAGCGTAGATGGCGGGGGCAGGGATACGCAGTATTTT.